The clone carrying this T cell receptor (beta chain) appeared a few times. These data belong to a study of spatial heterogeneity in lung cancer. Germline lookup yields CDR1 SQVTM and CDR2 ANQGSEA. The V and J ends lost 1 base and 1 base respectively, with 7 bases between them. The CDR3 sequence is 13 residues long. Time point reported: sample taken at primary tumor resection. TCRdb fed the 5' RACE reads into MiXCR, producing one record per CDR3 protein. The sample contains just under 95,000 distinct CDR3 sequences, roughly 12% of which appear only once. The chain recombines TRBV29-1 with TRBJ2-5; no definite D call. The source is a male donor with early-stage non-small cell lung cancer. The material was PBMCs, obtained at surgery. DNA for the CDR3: TGCAGCGTTGAAGTTGGCAGCCAAGAGACCCAGTACTTC. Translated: CSVEVGSQETQYF.